This T cell receptor beta chain appears in the sequencing data of a study of breast tumors, draining lymph nodes, adjacent tissues. Study-wide results and caveats: Tumor repertoires ranked between lymph nodes and nontumor tissue in diversity, with V and J gene preferences. Tumor T cell lymph node origin was a supported hypothesis, not proven. Data fit most tumor T cells coming from lymph node, expanding in tumor. Luminal-like breast cancer showed significantly higher tumor–nontumor repertoire similarity than basal-like.

Each CDR3 protein gets one entry after TCRdb re-called the multiplex PCR reads with MiXCR. Of 45,000 or so distinct CDR3 sequences detected, more than 20% appear once; the ten largest clones hold approximately 8.1%. The sample holds many counts of this clonotype. Its antigen is unknown. The V and J ends lost 1 base and 6 bases respectively, with 16 bases between them. CDR3 length: 16 residues. CDR1 MGHRA and CDR2 YSYEKL come from the germline V gene. The TCR comes from a female donor with breast cancer. Some clones in this sample may be carry-over from other donors' samples. Input material: breast tumor tissue. V is TRBV4-1 and J is TRBJ1-5, with D uncertain. CDR3 residues: CASSQVAELRVQPQHF. The CDR3 coding sequence is TGCGCCAGCAGCCAAGTGGCAGAACTGAGGGTTCAGCCCCAGCATTTT.